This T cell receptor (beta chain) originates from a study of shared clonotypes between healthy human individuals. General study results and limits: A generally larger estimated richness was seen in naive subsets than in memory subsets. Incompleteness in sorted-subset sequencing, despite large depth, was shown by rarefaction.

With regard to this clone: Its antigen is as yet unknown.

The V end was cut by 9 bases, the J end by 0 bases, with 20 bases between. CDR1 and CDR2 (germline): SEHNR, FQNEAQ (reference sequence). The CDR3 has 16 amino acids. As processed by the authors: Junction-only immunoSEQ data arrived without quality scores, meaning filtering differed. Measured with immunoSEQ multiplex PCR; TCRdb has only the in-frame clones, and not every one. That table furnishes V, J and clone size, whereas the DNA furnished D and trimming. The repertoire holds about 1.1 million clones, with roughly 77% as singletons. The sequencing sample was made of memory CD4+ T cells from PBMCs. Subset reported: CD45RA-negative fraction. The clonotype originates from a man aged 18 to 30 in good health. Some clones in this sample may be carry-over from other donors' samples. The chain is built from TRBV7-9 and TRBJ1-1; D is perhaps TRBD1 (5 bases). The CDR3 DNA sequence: TGTGCCAGTAACCCCAGGCAGGGACCCATGAACACTGAAGCTTTCTTT. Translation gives CASNPRQGPMNTEAFF.